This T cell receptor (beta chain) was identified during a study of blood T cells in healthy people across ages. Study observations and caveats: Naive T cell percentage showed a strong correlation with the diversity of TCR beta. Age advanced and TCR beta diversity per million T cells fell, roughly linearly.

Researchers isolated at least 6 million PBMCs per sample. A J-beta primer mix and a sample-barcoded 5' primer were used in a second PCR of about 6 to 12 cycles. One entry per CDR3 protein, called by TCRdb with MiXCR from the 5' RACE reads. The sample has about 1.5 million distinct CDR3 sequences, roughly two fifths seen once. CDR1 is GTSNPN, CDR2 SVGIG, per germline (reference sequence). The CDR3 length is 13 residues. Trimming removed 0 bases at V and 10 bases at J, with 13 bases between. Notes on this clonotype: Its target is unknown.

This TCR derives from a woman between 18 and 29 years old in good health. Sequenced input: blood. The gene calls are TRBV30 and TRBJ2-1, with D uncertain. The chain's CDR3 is CAWSVATHEEQFF. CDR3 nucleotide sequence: TGTGCCTGGAGTGTAGCTACGCACGAAGAGCAGTTCTTC. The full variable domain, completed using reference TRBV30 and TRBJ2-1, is SQTIHQWPATLVQPVGSPLSLECTVEGTSNPNLYWYRQAAGRGLQLLFYSVGIGQISSEVPQNLSASRPQDRQFILSSKKLLLSDSGFYLCAWSVATHEEQFFGPGTRLTVL.